Following are 4 T cell receptor beta chains from one sample sequenced in a study of T-cell reconstitution after alpha-beta-depleted transplantation in children. Unique molecular identifiers featured in how the TCRbeta library was prepared. TCRdb re-called the PCR reads through MiXCR, storing one row per CDR3 protein. This repertoire shows over 100,000 distinct CDR3 sequences, about a tenth found once; its top ten account for under 35%. This specimen was PBMCs, taken before TCRalphabeta/CD19-depleted stem cell transplant. These receptors all stem from a boy between 2 and 10 years old with acute lymphoblastic leukemia, due to receive a stem cell transplant.

This clonotype came up many times. The chain recombines TRBV20-1 with TRBJ2-1, with D perhaps matching TRBD2 (7 bases). The V and J ends lost 1 base and 9 bases respectively, with 22 bases between them. There are 16 residues in the CDR3. The V gene's germline CDR1 is DFQATT and CDR2 SNEGSKA (reference sequence). The CDR3 DNA reads as TGCAGTGCTAGAGCCCTAGCGGAGAGGGGGAAGGGTGAGCAGTTCTTC. Translating gives CSARALAERGKGEQFF.

This chain connects TRBV7-9 to TRBJ2-7; 7 bases are shared with TRBD2. Germline values: CDR1 SEHNR, CDR2 FQNEAQ (reference sequence). This CDR3 is built from 15 residues. J gave up 8 bases and V 1 base, and 11 bases lay outside the gene matches. The CDR3 sequence is CASSLEESSGAQQYF. DNA of the CDR3: TGTGCCAGCAGCTTAGAAGAGTCTAGCGGAGCCCAGCAGTACTTC.

This clonotype showed up many times. The rearrangement joins TRBV5-1 to TRBJ1-1, with D unresolved. Per germline, CDR1 SGHRS and CDR2 YFSETQ. Trimming took 2 bases from V and 5 from J, leaving 16 bases between them. This CDR3 is built from 15 residues. The CDR3 region has the DNA TGCGCCAGCAGCTTCGGTCAGCCTCTTACTACTGAAGCTTTCTTT. This encodes CASSFGQPLTTEAFF.

This chain links TRBV6-5 with TRBJ2-1; TRBD2 might be the D (6 bases). The CDR3 runs 17 residues. V lost 0 bases and J 1 base, leaving 13 bases between the germline ends. CDR1 is MNHEY, CDR2 SVGAGI, per germline. Here the CDR3 DNA reads TGTGCCAGCAGTTACTCGTCCCTAGGGAGGTCCTACAATGAGCAGTTCTTC. This sequence encodes CASSYSSLGRSYNEQFF.